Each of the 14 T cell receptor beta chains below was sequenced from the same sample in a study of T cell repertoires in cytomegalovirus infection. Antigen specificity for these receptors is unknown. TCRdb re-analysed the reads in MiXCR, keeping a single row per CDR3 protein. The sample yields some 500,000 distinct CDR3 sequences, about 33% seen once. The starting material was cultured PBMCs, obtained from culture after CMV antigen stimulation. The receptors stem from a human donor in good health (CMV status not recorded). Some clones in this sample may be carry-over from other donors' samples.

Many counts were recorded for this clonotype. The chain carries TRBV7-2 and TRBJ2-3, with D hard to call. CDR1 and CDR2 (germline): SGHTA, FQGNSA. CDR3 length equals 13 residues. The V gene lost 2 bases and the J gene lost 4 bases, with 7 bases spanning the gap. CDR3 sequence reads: CASSLRRADTQYF. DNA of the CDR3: TGTGCCAGCAGCTTACGTCGCGCAGATACGCAGTATTTT.

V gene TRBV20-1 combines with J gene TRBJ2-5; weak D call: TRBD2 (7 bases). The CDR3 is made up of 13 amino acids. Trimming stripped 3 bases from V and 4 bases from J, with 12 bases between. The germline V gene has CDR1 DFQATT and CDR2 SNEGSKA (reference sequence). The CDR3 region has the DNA TGCAGTGCTAGGAAAAGGGGGGGAGAGACCCAGTACTTC. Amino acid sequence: CSARKRGGETQYF.

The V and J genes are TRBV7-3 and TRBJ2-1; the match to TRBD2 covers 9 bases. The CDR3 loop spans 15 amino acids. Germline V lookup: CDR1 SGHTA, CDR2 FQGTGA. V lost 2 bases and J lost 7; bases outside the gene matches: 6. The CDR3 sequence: CASSLVAGGSNEQFF. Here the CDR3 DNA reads TGTGCCAGCAGCTTAGTGGCGGGAGGGTCGAATGAGCAGTTCTTC.

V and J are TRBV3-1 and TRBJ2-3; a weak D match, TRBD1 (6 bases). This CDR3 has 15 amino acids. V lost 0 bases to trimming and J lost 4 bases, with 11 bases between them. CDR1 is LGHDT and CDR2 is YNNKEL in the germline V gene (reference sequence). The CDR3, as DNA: TGTGCCAGCAGCCAAGAGACAGGTCTCGCAGATACGCAGTATTTT. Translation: CASSQETGLADTQYF.

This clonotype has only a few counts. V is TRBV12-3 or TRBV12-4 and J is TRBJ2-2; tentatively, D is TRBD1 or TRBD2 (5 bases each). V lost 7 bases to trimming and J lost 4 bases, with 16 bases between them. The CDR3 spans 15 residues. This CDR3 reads CASIAGTASTGELFF. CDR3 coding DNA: TGTGCCAGCATCGCCGGGACCGCGAGCACCGGGGAGCTGTTTTTT.

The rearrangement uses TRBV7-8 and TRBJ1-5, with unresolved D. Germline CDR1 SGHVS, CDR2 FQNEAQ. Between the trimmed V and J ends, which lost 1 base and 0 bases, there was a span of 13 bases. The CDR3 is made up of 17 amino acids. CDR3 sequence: CASSLGPQLYSNQPQHF. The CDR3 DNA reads TGTGCCAGCAGCTTAGGCCCACAGCTCTATAGCAATCAGCCCCAGCATTTT.

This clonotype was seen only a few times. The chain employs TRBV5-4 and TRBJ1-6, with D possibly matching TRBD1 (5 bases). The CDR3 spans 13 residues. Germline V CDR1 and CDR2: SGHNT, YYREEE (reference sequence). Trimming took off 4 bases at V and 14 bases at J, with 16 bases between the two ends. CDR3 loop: CASSPGPDGTLHF. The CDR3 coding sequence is TGTGCCAGCAGCCCGGGACCCGATGGGACCCTCCACTTT.

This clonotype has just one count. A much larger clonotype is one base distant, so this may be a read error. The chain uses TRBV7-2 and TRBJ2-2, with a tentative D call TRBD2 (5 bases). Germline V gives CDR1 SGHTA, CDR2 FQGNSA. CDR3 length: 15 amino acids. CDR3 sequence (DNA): TGTGCCAGCAGCCCGCGGACGCCCGCCCCCGGGGAGCTGCTTTTT. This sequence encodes CASSPRTPAPGELLF.

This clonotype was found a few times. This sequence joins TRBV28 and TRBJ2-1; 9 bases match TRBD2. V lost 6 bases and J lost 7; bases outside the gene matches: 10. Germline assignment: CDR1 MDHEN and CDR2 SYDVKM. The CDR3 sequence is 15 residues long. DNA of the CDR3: TGTGCCAGCAGCATTAGCGGGAGTACTTCGAATGAGCAGTTCTTC. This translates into CASSISGSTSNEQFF. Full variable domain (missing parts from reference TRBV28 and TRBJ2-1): DVKVTQSSRYLVKRTGEKVFLECVQDMDHENMFWYRQDPGLGLRLIYFSYDVKMKEKGDIPEGYSVSREKKERFSLILESASTNQTSMYLCASSISGSTSNEQFFGPGTRLTVL.

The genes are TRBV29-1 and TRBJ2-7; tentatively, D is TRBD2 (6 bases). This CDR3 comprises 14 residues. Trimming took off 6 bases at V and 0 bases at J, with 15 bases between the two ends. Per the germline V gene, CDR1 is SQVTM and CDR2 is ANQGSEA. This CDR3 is CSVLDGSFSYEQYF. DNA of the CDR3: TGCAGCGTCTTGGACGGGAGCTTCTCCTACGAGCAGTACTTC.

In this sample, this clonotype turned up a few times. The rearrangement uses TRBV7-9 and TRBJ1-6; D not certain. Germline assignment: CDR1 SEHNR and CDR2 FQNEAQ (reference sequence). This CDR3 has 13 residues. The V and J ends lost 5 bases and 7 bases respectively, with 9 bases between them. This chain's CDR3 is CASSRTPNSPLHF. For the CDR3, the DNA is TGTGCCAGCAGCAGGACCCCAAATTCACCCCTCCACTTT.

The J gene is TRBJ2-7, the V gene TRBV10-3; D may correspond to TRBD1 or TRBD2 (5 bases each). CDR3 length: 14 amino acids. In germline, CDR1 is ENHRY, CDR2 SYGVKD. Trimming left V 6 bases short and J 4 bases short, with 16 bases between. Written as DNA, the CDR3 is TGTGCCATCAGAGCCCCGGGACCATATTACGAGCAGTACGTC. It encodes CAIRAPGPYYEQYV.

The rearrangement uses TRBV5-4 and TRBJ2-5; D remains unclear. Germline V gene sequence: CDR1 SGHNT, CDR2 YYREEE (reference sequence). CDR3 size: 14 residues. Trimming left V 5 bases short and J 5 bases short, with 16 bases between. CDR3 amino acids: CASSTPSGTETQYF. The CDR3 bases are TGTGCCAGCAGTACCCCTTCGGGCACGGAGACCCAGTACTTC.

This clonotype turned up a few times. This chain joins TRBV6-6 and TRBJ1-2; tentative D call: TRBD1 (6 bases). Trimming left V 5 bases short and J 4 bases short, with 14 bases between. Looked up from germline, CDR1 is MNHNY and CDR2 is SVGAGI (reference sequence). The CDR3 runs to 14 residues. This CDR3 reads CASSRRGATYGYTF. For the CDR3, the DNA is TGTGCCAGCAGTAGGCGGGGGGCCACCTATGGCTACACCTTC.